This T cell receptor beta chain was captured by sequencing in a study of control samples from healthy donors and cancer patients. Sequenced by immunoSEQ multiplex PCR; TCRdb stores in-frame clones only, minus some. Here the sample spans 150,000 to 200,000 clones, approximately 90% being singletons. The CDR3 length is 15 residues. Looked up from germline, CDR1 is SGHTA and CDR2 is FQGNSA. The V and J ends lost 3 bases and 5 bases, in that order; junction bases with no gene match: 6. Input material: blood. The chain uses TRBV7-2 and TRBJ2-2; TRBD1 aligns across 7 bases. The receptor comes from a woman aged 25 to 39 in good health. CDR3 coding DNA: TGTGCCAGCAGCTTCGGACAGGCCCCAACCGGGGAGCTGTTTTTT. It yields the protein CASSFGQAPTGELFF.